This T cell receptor (beta chain) is from a study of T cell changes during pregnancy in multiple sclerosis. Sequencing was performed with immunoSEQ multiplex PCR; in TCRdb, only in-frame clones are kept and a portion is missing. The sample contains tens of thousands of clones, less than 95% of which appear only once. Germline V gene lookup returns CDR1 PRHDT and CDR2 FYEKMQ (reference sequence). V was trimmed by 4 bases and J by 5 bases, leaving 17 bases between them. The CDR3 has 15 residues. The chain uses TRBV13 and TRBJ1-1; tentatively, D is TRBD1 (5 bases). The TCR comes from a female donor with multiple sclerosis, enrolled in a pregnancy study. Specimen: CD8+ T cells from peripheral blood mononuclear cells, collected after pregnancy. The CDR3 coding sequence is TGTGCCAGCAGCTCCACGGGACCCGCGGGGACTGAAGCTTTCTTT. The encoded protein is CASSSTGPAGTEAFF.